This T cell receptor (beta chain) is drawn from a study of T cell repertoires in cytomegalovirus infection. Study-level information: Recently identified HLA-C-restricted CMV epitopes were among the peptides used.

Study-level findings and limits: HLA-C-restricted CMV clonotypes gave the most frequent clonotype in two of eight donors.

This clonotype was detected a few times. Its antigen is unidentified. TCRdb recomputed calls from the reads with MiXCR, one row per CDR3 protein. The sample consists of some 800,000 distinct CDR3 sequences, just under 30% of them appearing once. The sequence derives from a human donor in good health (CMV status not recorded). Some clones in this sample may be carry-over from other donors' samples. This specimen consisted of cultured CD8+ T cells from PBMCs, obtained from culture after CMV antigen stimulation.

CDR3 sequence: CASSIGLAGSLQEEQYV. DNA for the CDR3: TGTGCCAGCAGTATCGGACTAGCGGGGAGCCTGCAGGAAGAGCAGTACGTC. The chain links TRBV28 to TRBJ2-7; 12 bases are a match to TRBD2. Trimming cost V 5 bases and J 7 bases; bases outside gene matches: 15. This CDR3 comprises 17 residues. Germline CDR1 reads MDHEN; CDR2 reads SYDVKM.